This T cell receptor beta chain was observed in a study of long-term antiretroviral therapy in people with HIV. Study results and limitations: Clonal expansions arising prior to ART prevailed in the repertoire at every time point. Repertoires looked antigen-experienced, with only a slight naive shift after ART.

At survey level, the immunoSEQ assay was run in its v3.0 version. Generated by immunoSEQ multiplex PCR, the TCRdb table keeps only in-frame clones and is missing some. This repertoire shows about 43,000 clones, around nine tenths found once; its top ten account for around 5%. To note about this clone: The antigen remains undetermined.

There are 17 residues in the CDR3. Germline V gene data show CDR1 as SGHRS and CDR2 as YFSETQ. Deletions cut 0 bases from V and 6 bases from J, with 18 bases between. J is TRBJ1-4 and V is TRBV5-1; D unresolved. This sequence was found in a woman between 50 and 59 years old with HIV. Sequencing used unsorted PBMCs, obtained 0.1 years before starting antiretroviral therapy. In DNA form, the CDR3 reads TGCGCCAGCAGCTTGGGGGCAGCGGCCCGGCCATATGAAAAACTGTTTTTT. This gives the protein CASSLGAAARPYEKLFF.